Presented here are 16 T cell receptor beta chains from one specimen sequenced in a study of identical twins. MiXCR, run by TCRdb on the 5' RACE reads, gives a single entry per CDR3 protein. The table includes 1.5 million to 2 million distinct CDR3 sequences, about 31% detected once. The specimen sequenced was cord blood. Receptors were obtained from a newborn girl in good health.

The genes are TRBV29-1 and TRBJ2-4, with D possibly being TRBD2 (7 bases). Germline values: CDR1 SQVTM, CDR2 ANQGSEA. The CDR3 loop spans 15 amino acids. V was clipped by 4 bases and J by 0 bases, with 13 bases between them. The chain's CDR3 is CSVGGGGLAKNIQYF. CDR3 in DNA: TGCAGCGTTGGGGGGGGCGGATTAGCCAAAAACATTCAGTACTTC.

The rearrangement uses TRBV5-6 and TRBJ1-4, with unresolved D. CDR3 length: 13 amino acids. V lost 0 bases to trimming and J lost 5 bases, with 5 bases between them. CDR1 SGHDT and CDR2 YYEEEE come from the germline V gene. In DNA, the CDR3 is TGTGCCAGCAGCTTGGATGTGAATGAAAAACTGTTTTTT. As protein: CASSLDVNEKLFF.

The chain is built from TRBV2 and TRBJ1-6; TRBD1 aligns across 7 bases. J was trimmed by 6 bases and V by 7 bases; bases with no gene match: 6. The germline CDR1 and CDR2 sequences are SNHLY and FYNNEI. CDR3 length equals 14 residues. Written as DNA, the CDR3 is TGTGCCAGCACCCAGACAGGGCCTAATTCACCCCTCCACTTT. Translation gives CASTQTGPNSPLHF.

This clonotype appeared a few times. This chain links TRBV5-1 with TRBJ2-7, with 14 bases lining up with TRBD2. V lost 4 bases to trimming and J lost 2 bases; unmatched junction nucleotides: 11. The CDR3 is 18 residues long. CDR1 and CDR2 (germline): SGHRS, YFSETQ. CDR3 amino acids: CASSLGTSGGMYPYEQYF. CDR3 DNA sequence: TGCGCCAGCAGCCTCGGGACTAGCGGGGGTATGTATCCCTACGAGCAGTACTTC.

About this clonotype itself: Compared with germline, one end of the junction differs, possibly owing to a read error. V and J are TRBV4-1 and TRBJ1-2; D unclear. The CDR3 loop spans 12 amino acids. CDR1 is MGHRA, CDR2 YSYEKL, per germline. The CDR3 coding sequence is TGCGCCAACAGCCAAGAGGGATATGGCTACACCTTC. It codes for CANSQEGYGYTF.

The genes are TRBV30 and TRBJ1-1; perhaps TRBD1 as D (6 bases). The ends were cut back, 0 bases at V and 4 bases at J, with 12 bases in the middle. This CDR3 is 14 amino acids long. CDR1 and CDR2 (germline): GTSNPN, SVGIG (reference sequence). The CDR3 nucleotides read TGTGCCTGGAGTGTACGGGGGGCGCGCACTGAAGCTTTCTTT. Amino acid sequence: CAWSVRGARTEAFF. The entire variable domain, with the rest obtained from reference TRBV30 and TRBJ1-1, is as follows: SQTIHQWPATLVQPVGSPLSLECTVEGTSNPNLYWYRQAAGRGLQLLFYSVGIGQISSEVPQNLSASRPQDRQFILSSKKLLLSDSGFYLCAWSVRGARTEAFFGQGTRLTVV.

The V gene is TRBV6-6, the J gene TRBJ2-2, with D maybe TRBD2 (6 bases). V was pared by 3 bases and J by 0 bases, with 11 bases between. There are 16 residues in the CDR3. CDR1 MNHNY and CDR2 SVGAGI come from the germline V gene (reference sequence). CDR3 nucleotides: TGTGCCAGCAGTTATTTTGGCGGGGCGAACACCGGGGAGCTGTTTTTT. It encodes CASSYFGGANTGELFF.

Only a few counts were recorded for this clonotype. The gene calls are TRBV18 and TRBJ2-1, with D maybe TRBD2 (5 bases). Trimming removed 3 bases at V and 0 bases at J, with 15 bases between. The CDR3 loop spans 17 amino acids. CDR1 is KGHSH and CDR2 is LQKENI in the germline V gene. This CDR3 is CASSPRGQASSYNEQFF. The CDR3 region has the DNA TGTGCCAGCTCACCCCGAGGGCAGGCCAGCTCCTACAATGAGCAGTTCTTC.

In its sample, this clonotype was seen a few times. The rearrangement links TRBV28 to TRBJ2-3; either TRBD1 or TRBD2 may supply D (5 bases each). This CDR3 is built from 15 residues. The V end lost 1 base, the J end lost 6 bases, and 14 bases lay between the germline ends. Germline V gene sequence: CDR1 MDHEN, CDR2 SYDVKM. DNA of the CDR3: TGTGCCAGCAGTTTATTCCCAGGGTCGGGGGATACGCAGTATTTT. Amino acid sequence: CASSLFPGSGDTQYF.

This clonotype occurred a few times. The V gene is TRBV10-3, the J gene TRBJ2-7, with TRBD2 matching over 15 bases. The trim removed 6 bases at V and 7 bases at J, leaving 4 bases unmatched. The V gene's germline CDR1 is ENHRY and CDR2 SYGVKD. This CDR3 has 14 residues. CDR3 nucleotide sequence: TGTGCCATCAGGGGACTAGCGGGGGGCAATGAGCAGTACTTC. Amino acid sequence: CAIRGLAGGNEQYF.

This clonotype was seen a single time. Germline is not matched at one junction end, which may reflect a read error. This chain uses TRBV25-1 with TRBJ2-1; unclear D gene. Germline V gives CDR1 MGHDK, CDR2 SYGVNS. This CDR3 region has 11 residues. The CDR3 protein is CASSLYNGQFF. Written as DNA, the CDR3 is TGTGCCAGCAGTTTGTACAATGGGCAGTTCTTC.

The chain carries TRBV4-1 and TRBJ1-5; 9 bases are a match to TRBD1. The CDR3 runs to 17 residues. V was clipped by 1 base and J by 5 bases; unmatched bases: 9. Germline V lookup: CDR1 MGHRA, CDR2 YSYEKL. CDR3 protein: CASSQGRGQGAYQPQHF. The CDR3 DNA is TGCGCCAGCAGCCAAGGAAGGGGACAGGGCGCTTATCAGCCCCAGCATTTT.

This clonotype was recorded a few times. The chain uses TRBV28 and TRBJ2-5; tentatively, D is TRBD1 or TRBD2 (5 bases each). The better agreement between TRBJ2-7 and the DNA end casts doubt on the J call. The CDR3 runs 13 residues. Germline values: CDR1 MDHEN, CDR2 SYDVKM. The chain's CDR3 is CASSLPMGDEQYF. The CDR3 coding sequence is TGTGCCAGCAGTTTACCGATGGGGGACGAGCAGTACTTC.

This chain uses TRBV20-1 with TRBJ2-3, with a possible D match to TRBD1 (5 bases). V was trimmed by 3 bases and J by 2 bases, leaving 24 bases between them. The CDR3 is 18 residues long. Germline V gives CDR1 DFQATT, CDR2 SNEGSKA (reference sequence). The CDR3 DNA is TGCAGTGCTAGTAGTGGACACTACATCCTCAGCTCCACAGATACGCAGTATTTT. Encoded protein: CSASSGHYILSSTDTQYF.

The chain has TRBV10-3 and TRBJ2-5; 8 positions match TRBD2. Germline CDR1 reads ENHRY; CDR2 reads SYGVKD. With V trimmed by 8 bases and J by 5 bases, 13 bases remained unmatched. The CDR3 spans 15 residues. The CDR3 is CAIRPGTSRGETQYF. The CDR3 DNA follows: TGTGCCATCCGCCCCGGGACTAGTCGTGGGGAGACCCAGTACTTC.

The chain recombines TRBV20-1 with TRBJ2-1; 12 bases line up with TRBD2. Trimming removed 2 bases from V and 7 bases from J; junction bases left unmatched: 9. This CDR3 spans 16 amino acids. Germline CDR1 is DFQATT and CDR2 is SNEGSKA (reference sequence). This CDR3 reads CSARRPGLAGQNEQFF. The CDR3 coding sequence is TGCAGTGCTAGAAGGCCGGGACTAGCGGGCCAAAATGAGCAGTTCTTC.